Each of the 9 T cell receptor beta chains below was sequenced from the same sample in a study of shared clonotypes between healthy human individuals (dated by TCRdb to about 2020). The library was prepared using the immunoSEQ multiplex PCR assay. TCRdb retrieved this table from immuneACCESS and kept in-frame rearrangements only. Not all clones are present; in checked studies, unresolved V genes account for under half, and no reason is known for the remainder. Here the sample has 950,000 to 1,200,000 clones; roughly 80% occur a single time. Together, the top ten hold 0.89% of the sample. Sequenced sample: memory CD4+ T cells from PBMCs. In the paper's terms, the cell subset or site label means: CD45RA-negative fraction. These receptors were obtained from a man younger than 35 in good health. Some clones in this sample may be carry-over from other donors' samples.

The J gene is TRBJ1-4, the V gene TRBV5-8; the D gene is possibly TRBD1 (6 bases). The CDR3 contains 15 residues. Germline V gene sequence: CDR1 SGHTS, CDR2 YDEGEE. V gave up 2 bases and J gave up 4 bases, with 12 bases separating them. CDR3 protein: CASSFGTPFNEKLFF. The CDR3 nucleotides read TGTGCCAGCAGCTTCGGGACACCATTTAATGAAAAACTGTTTTTT.

This chain connects TRBV15 to TRBJ2-7, with 8 nucleotides matching TRBD2. With V trimmed by 1 base and J by 3 bases, 2 bases remained unmatched. The CDR3 totals 14 residues. Germline V gene sequence: CDR1 LNHNV, CDR2 YYDKDF (reference sequence). CDR3 bases: TGTGCCACCAGCAGAGTGGCGGGAGGCTACGAGCAGTACTTC. Residues: CATSRVAGGYEQYF.

This clone was counted ten times or more. Within the sample, other DNA sequences also encode this same CDR3. The rearrangement uses TRBV2 and TRBJ2-5; D remains ambiguous. Trimming took off 7 bases at V and 0 bases at J, with 3 bases between the two ends. The germline CDR1 and CDR2 sequences are SNHLY and FYNNEI. The CDR3 is 11 amino acids. Written as DNA, the CDR3 is TGTGCCAGCAAATACCAAGAGACCCAGTACTTC. It codes for CASKYQETQYF.

This sequence joins TRBV2 and TRBJ2-5, with 11 bases identical to TRBD2. The CDR3 has 16 amino acids. The J segment lost 4 bases and the V segment lost 0 bases, leaving 4 bases of the junction unmatched. CDR1 and CDR2 (germline): SNHLY, FYNNEI. The CDR3 DNA reads as TGTGCCAGCAGTGAAGCGACAGGACTAGCGGGAGAGACCCAGTACTTC. Its translation: CASSEATGLAGETQYF. The full variable domain, with the rest looked up from reference TRBV2 and TRBJ2-5, is EPEVTQTPSHQVTQMGQEVILRCVPISNHLYFYWYRQILGQKVEFLVSFYNNEISEKSEIFDDQFSVERPDGSNFTLKIRSTKLEDSAMYFCASSEATGLAGETQYFGPGTRLLVL.

As DNA, the CDR3 is TGCAGCGTTGACCCTTTTGGGGGCTTGACCCTCACAGATACGCAGTATTTT. Its translation: CSVDPFGGLTLTDTQYF. This chain links TRBV29-1 with TRBJ2-3; D possibly corresponds to TRBD1 (6 bases). V was clipped by 3 bases and J by 2 bases, with 21 bases between them. CDR1 and CDR2 (germline): SQVTM, ANQGSEA. This CDR3 is 17 amino acids long.

V and J are TRBV7-2 and TRBJ1-5; D is undetermined. The ends were cut back, 2 bases at V and 1 base at J, with 6 bases in the middle. The germline V gene encodes CDR1 SGHTA and CDR2 FQGNSA. This CDR3 comprises 14 residues. In DNA form, the CDR3 reads TGTGCCAGCAGCTTAATGGGAAGCAATCAGCCCCAGCATTTT. Protein: CASSLMGSNQPQHF.

In the case of this clone: A read error is the likely source, as a far larger clone sits one nucleotide away. This specimen includes other DNA sequences encoding the same CDR3. This chain uses TRBV7-9 with TRBJ2-5; the D is unclear. The CDR3 has 12 amino acids. V was shortened by 3 bases and J by 5 bases, with 7 bases between the two germline ends. Looked up from germline, CDR1 is SEHNR and CDR2 is FQNEAQ (reference sequence). CDR3 sequence (DNA): TGTGCCAGCAGCTTGGCGATCGAGACCCAGTACTTC. Translating gives CASSLAIETQYF. Full variable domain (remainder filled in from reference TRBV7-9 and TRBJ2-5): DTGVSQNPRHKITKRGQNVTFRCDPISEHNRLYWYRQTLGQGPEFLTYFQNEAQLEKSRLLSDRFSAERPKGSFSTLEIQRTEQGDSAMYLCASSLAIETQYFGPGTRLLVL.

About this clone: Mismatch with germline at one junction end may stem from a read error. The sample contains more than one DNA sequence encoding this CDR3. The chain couples TRBV5-1 to TRBJ2-3; D perhaps matches TRBD2 (6 bases). Germline V CDR1 and CDR2: SGHRS, YFSETQ. The CDR3 runs 14 residues. The CDR3 coding sequence is TGCGCCAGCAGCGACCATACTAGCACGGATACGCAGTATTTT. Its protein product is CASSDHTSTDTQYF.

The chain joins TRBV25-1 to TRBJ1-1, with TRBD1 as a possible D gene (6 bases). Germline-derived CDR1 and CDR2 are MGHDK and SYGVNS. V lost 0 bases to trimming and J lost 4 bases, with 15 bases between them. The length of the CDR3 is 16 residues. CDR3 bases: TGTGCCAGCAGTGAATATGGCAGGGGCGCGAGCACTGAAGCTTTCTTT. This gives the protein CASSEYGRGASTEAFF.